This passage covers 28 T cell receptor beta chains from one sample sequenced in a study of OX40 agonist ivuxolimab in advanced cancers. Clones were read by immunoSEQ multiplex PCR, and TCRdb kept only the in-frame ones, dropping some. The sample holds around 18,000 clones; over 55% are singletons and the top ten take about 24%. The sequences come from CD4+ or CD8+ T cells sorted from blood, collected in a trial of the OX40 agonist ivuxolimab. The origin of the receptors is an adult with an advanced solid tumor such as melanoma, head and neck, liver or kidney cancer.

This chain joins TRBV7-9 and TRBJ2-7; TRBD1 might be the D (6 bases). The CDR3 totals 18 residues. Trimming shortened V by 5 bases and J by 2 bases, and 25 bases separated the two germline ends. Germline V gene sequence: CDR1 SEHNR, CDR2 FQNEAQ (reference sequence). This CDR3 is CASSPPGTLESLTYEQYF. The DNA of the CDR3 is TGTGCCAGCAGCCCCCCCGGGACACTCGAATCTCTAACCTACGAGCAGTACTTC.

The gene calls are TRBV6-4 and TRBJ1-6, with TRBD1 matching 8 bases. The ends lost 6 bases at V and 7 bases at J; junction bases unmatched: 2. The CDR3 is made up of 13 amino acids. Germline V gene data show CDR1 as MRHNA and CDR2 as SNTAGT. The CDR3 region has the DNA TGTGCCAGCAGGAGGGACAGGAATTCACCCCTCCACTTT. This encodes CASRRDRNSPLHF.

This clone was detected many times. This chain joins TRBV7-9 and TRBJ2-2, with 8 bases identical to TRBD1. Trimming cost V 0 bases and J 3 bases; bases outside gene matches: 6. The CDR3 has 17 amino acids. Looked up from germline, CDR1 is SEHNR and CDR2 is FQNEAQ (reference sequence). CDR3: CASSLAGRGRDTGELFF. The CDR3, as DNA: TGTGCCAGCAGCTTAGCGGGCAGGGGGCGCGACACCGGGGAGCTGTTTTTT.

The V gene is TRBV19, the J gene TRBJ2-5; 8 bases align to TRBD1. The end of the DNA is better explained by TRBJ2-7, so the J call may be wrong. This CDR3 has 14 amino acids. Germline loops: CDR1 LNHDA, CDR2 SQIVND (reference sequence). CDR3 loop: CASSMGDRTYEQYF. The CDR3 bases are TGTGCCAGTAGTATGGGGGACAGGACCTACGAGCAGTACTTC.

This clone was observed a handful of times. The chain links TRBV9 to TRBJ1-1; D might be TRBD1 (5 bases). From germline, CDR1 is SGDLS and CDR2 YYNGEE. V lost 0 bases, J lost 0 bases, and 15 bases lay in between. The CDR3 sequence is 17 residues long. As DNA, the CDR3 is TGTGCCAGCAGCGTAGTAGCACGGGGACGGGTGAACACTGAAGCTTTCTTT. Translated: CASSVVARGRVNTEAFF.

The chain has TRBV5-3 and TRBJ2-1, with 8 bases identical to TRBD1. TRBV5-3 is filed as an ORF, its function uncertain. The length of the CDR3 is 17 residues. Losses at the gene ends were 3 bases for V and 0 bases for J; bases not matched to a gene: 8. Here the CDR3 DNA reads TGTGCCAGAAGCTCCAGGACAGGGCTGAGCTCCTACAATGAGCAGTTCTTC. This encodes CARSSRTGLSSYNEQFF.

The rearrangement uses TRBV2 and TRBJ2-2, with D perhaps matching TRBD1 (5 bases). V dropped 2 bases and J dropped 2 bases, with 9 bases sitting between them. Per the germline V gene, CDR1 is SNHLY and CDR2 is FYNNEI. This CDR3 region has 15 residues. This chain's CDR3 is CASSEFRGNTGELFF. The CDR3 DNA sequence: TGTGCCAGCAGTGAATTTAGGGGCAACACCGGGGAGCTGTTTTTT.

The chain couples TRBV10-3 to TRBJ2-5; 7 bases agree with TRBD2. This CDR3 spans 16 amino acids. With V trimmed by 10 bases and J by 4 bases, 18 bases remained unmatched. Germline lookup yields CDR1 ENHRY and CDR2 SYGVKD. CDR3 region: CATRVGIGGGGETQYF. The CDR3 DNA follows: TGTGCCACTAGGGTGGGGATCGGCGGGGGAGGAGAGACCCAGTACTTC.

This clone was detected a few times. The gene calls are TRBV7-2 and TRBJ2-5; D call uncertain. Trimming cost V 4 bases and J 4 bases, with 16 bases left between them. CDR1 is SGHTA, CDR2 FQGNSA, per germline. The CDR3 runs to 15 residues. The CDR3 protein is CASSSLDGFRETQYF. The CDR3 nucleotides read TGTGCCAGCAGCTCCCTGGACGGATTCCGAGAGACCCAGTACTTC.

J is TRBJ2-1 and V is TRBV28; 12 bases are shared with TRBD2. V shed 2 bases and J 0 bases; nucleotides not matched to a gene: 17. The germline V gene encodes CDR1 MDHEN and CDR2 SYDVKM. The CDR3 runs 22 residues. The CDR3 protein is CASSLATGSLAGGLSSYNEQFF. CDR3 sequence (DNA): TGTGCCAGCAGTTTAGCTACGGGGTCCCTAGCGGGGGGGTTAAGCTCCTACAATGAGCAGTTCTTC.

This clone was seen once. The chain carries TRBV28 and TRBJ2-4; 7 bases are shared with TRBD1. The length of the CDR3 is 12 residues. Germline V CDR1 and CDR2: MDHEN, SYDVKM. V lost 8 bases to trimming and J lost 6 bases; unmatched junction nucleotides: 4. CDR3 sequence reads: CASVGQINIQYF. For the CDR3, the DNA is TGTGCCAGCGTGGGACAGATAAACATTCAGTACTTC.

The V call is TRBV6-5, the J call TRBJ2-1; 14 bases agree with TRBD2. J gave up 14 bases and V 2 bases, and 8 bases lay outside the gene matches. Germline assignment: CDR1 MNHEY and CDR2 SVGAGI. This CDR3 has 15 residues. CDR3 region: CASSYPTSGGAGEFF. The CDR3 nucleotides are TGTGCCAGCAGTTACCCGACTAGCGGGGGGGCCGGAGAGTTCTTC.

V gene TRBV5-1 combines with J gene TRBJ2-2; the D is unclear. CDR1 and CDR2 from the germline V gene are SGHRS and YFSETQ. Trimming stripped 0 bases from V and 3 bases from J, with 6 bases between. This CDR3 contains 14 residues. The DNA of the CDR3 is TGCGCCAGCAGCTTGGGGTGGGACACCGGGGAGCTGTTTTTT. Encoded protein: CASSLGWDTGELFF.

The chain carries TRBV4-2 and TRBJ1-6, with D perhaps TRBD1 (5 bases). Trimming shortened V by 9 bases and J by 8 bases, and 14 bases separated the two germline ends. The CDR3 is made up of 13 amino acids. CDR1 LGHNA and CDR2 YNFKEQ come from the germline V gene. CDR3 DNA sequence: TGTGCCAGTGGCGGGGGGTTGTATTCACCCCTCCACTTT. Protein sequence: CASGGGLYSPLHF.

About this clone: This may be a read error, as it is one base from a much larger clone. Other nucleotide sequences in the sample specify the same CDR3. The chain has TRBV27 and TRBJ2-7, with TRBD2 matching 10 bases. The CDR3 has 14 residues. Germline-derived CDR1 and CDR2 are MNHEY and SMNVEV (reference sequence). CDR3 sequence: CASSLVAGGDEQYF. The CDR3 DNA reads as TGCGCCAGCAGTTTGGTAGCGGGGGGCGACGAGCAGTACTTC.

J is TRBJ2-4 and V is TRBV7-8, with D possibly being TRBD2 (5 bases). Germline V gene lookup returns CDR1 SGHVS and CDR2 FQNEAQ. The CDR3 runs 14 residues. V lost 1 base to trimming and J lost 2 bases, with 6 bases between them. The DNA for the CDR3 is TGTGCCAGCAGCTTAGTCGGGACCAAAAACATTCAGTACTTC. It specifies CASSLVGTKNIQYF.

The count of this clone is one. This chain links TRBV27 with TRBJ2-1, with TRBD2 matching 8 bases. J gave up 7 bases and V 3 bases, and 8 bases lay outside the gene matches. The CDR3 has 15 residues. Germline V gene lookup returns CDR1 MNHEY and CDR2 SMNVEV (reference sequence). The CDR3: CASSFAGGISNEQFF. The CDR3 region has the DNA TGTGCCAGCAGTTTCGCGGGGGGCATTAGTAATGAGCAGTTCTTC.

The J gene is TRBJ2-3, the V gene TRBV28; the match to TRBD2 covers 7 bases. This CDR3 is 17 amino acids long. Losses at the gene ends were 3 bases for V and 1 base for J; bases not matched to a gene: 10. Germline V gene sequence: CDR1 MDHEN, CDR2 SYDVKM. The CDR3 bases are TGTGCCAGCAGTTTCCCCCGGGGGGAATGGGGCACAGATACGCAGTATTTT. Translating gives CASSFPRGEWGTDTQYF. The full variable domain, completed using reference TRBV28 and TRBJ2-3, is DVKVTQSSRYLVKRTGEKVFLECVQDMDHENMFWYRQDPGLGLRLIYFSYDVKMKEKGDIPEGYSVSREKKERFSLILESASTNQTSMYLCASSFPRGEWGTDTQYFGPGTRLTVL.

The chain combines TRBV15 with TRBJ2-3; 7 positions agree with TRBD1. CDR1 and CDR2 from the germline V gene are LNHNV and YYDKDF (reference sequence). This CDR3 is 13 amino acids long. The junction had 3 bases not matched to a gene; V was cut back by 5 bases and J by 4 bases. The DNA for the CDR3 is TGTGCCACCAGCTCAACAGGGGCAGATACGCAGTATTTT. This gives the protein CATSSTGADTQYF.

This rearrangement joins TRBV28 to TRBJ2-1, with 9 bases matching TRBD1. Germline CDR1 and CDR2: MDHEN and SYDVKM. Unmatched junction bases numbered 2, after V lost 3 bases and J lost 2 bases. The CDR3 totals 15 residues. Written as DNA, the CDR3 is TGTGCCAGCAGTTTGGGGACAGGGACCTACAATGAGCAGTTCTTC. Its translation is CASSLGTGTYNEQFF.

The J gene is TRBJ2-3, the V gene TRBV27; D possibly corresponds to TRBD2 (5 bases). The CDR3 extends over 16 amino acids. Germline loops: CDR1 MNHEY, CDR2 SMNVEV (reference sequence). Trimming left V 6 bases short and J 1 base short, with 17 bases between. CDR3 amino acids: CASRGRAPLGTDTQYF. As DNA, the CDR3 is TGTGCCAGCAGAGGGAGAGCCCCGTTAGGCACAGATACGCAGTATTTT.

This clone was seen a few times. The chain is built from TRBV9 and TRBJ2-2; no clear D gene. Per germline, CDR1 SGDLS and CDR2 YYNGEE. V was pared by 3 bases and J by 1 base, with 1 base between. The CDR3 totals 12 residues. CDR3 nucleotide sequence: TGTGCCAGCAGCGAGAACACCGGGGAGCTGTTTTTT. It encodes CASSENTGELFF.

This chain uses TRBV9 with TRBJ2-3; the match to TRBD2 covers 8 bases. There are 17 residues in the CDR3. The ends lost 0 bases at V and 2 bases at J; junction bases unmatched: 8. From germline, CDR1 is SGDLS and CDR2 YYNGEE. This chain's CDR3 is CASSVAGGGTPTDTQYF. DNA for the CDR3: TGTGCCAGCAGCGTAGCTGGCGGGGGGACCCCCACAGATACGCAGTATTTT.

V is TRBV6-1 and J is TRBJ2-7, with D tentatively TRBD2 (6 bases). The CDR3 length is 16 residues. Trimming removed 3 bases at V and 2 bases at J, with 17 bases between. The germline V gene encodes CDR1 MNHNS and CDR2 SASEGT. CDR3 region: CASSDVRGLRTYEQYF. The CDR3 nucleotides read TGTGCCAGCAGTGACGTTAGGGGACTTAGGACCTACGAGCAGTACTTC.

J is TRBJ2-5 and V is TRBV7-2; 10 bases line up with TRBD2. The CDR3 contains 15 residues. Germline CDR1 is SGHTA and CDR2 is FQGNSA. The ends lost 5 bases at V and 4 bases at J; junction bases unmatched: 7. The CDR3 reads CASSNRAGGRETQYF. The CDR3 region has the DNA TGTGCCAGCAGCAATAGAGCGGGGGGGCGAGAGACCCAGTACTTC.

J is TRBJ2-7 and V is TRBV5-1, with TRBD1 matching over 9 bases. V gave up 4 bases and J gave up 1 base; unmatched junction bases: 6. This CDR3 spans 15 amino acids. Germline V gene sequence: CDR1 SGHRS, CDR2 YFSETQ. The CDR3 is CASSTGTGPSYEQYF. CDR3 DNA: TGCGCCAGCAGCACCGGGACAGGGCCTTCCTACGAGCAGTACTTC.

The genes are TRBV29-1 and TRBJ2-4; 8 bases are a match to TRBD1. The V gene end was trimmed by 7 bases and the J gene end by 9 bases; junction bases not matched to a gene: 8. In germline, CDR1 is SQVTM, CDR2 ANQGSEA. The length of the CDR3 is 12 residues. Here the CDR3 DNA reads TGCAGCGCTCCGGACAGGGCCGGCATTCAGTACTTC. Its protein product is CSAPDRAGIQYF.

The rearrangement joins TRBV28 to TRBJ2-3; D is unresolved. The length of the CDR3 is 14 residues. Germline V lookup: CDR1 MDHEN, CDR2 SYDVKM. V dropped 2 bases and J dropped 0 bases, with 6 bases sitting between them. The CDR3 DNA reads TGTGCCAGCAGTTTACGGATTAGCACAGATACGCAGTATTTT. As protein: CASSLRISTDTQYF.